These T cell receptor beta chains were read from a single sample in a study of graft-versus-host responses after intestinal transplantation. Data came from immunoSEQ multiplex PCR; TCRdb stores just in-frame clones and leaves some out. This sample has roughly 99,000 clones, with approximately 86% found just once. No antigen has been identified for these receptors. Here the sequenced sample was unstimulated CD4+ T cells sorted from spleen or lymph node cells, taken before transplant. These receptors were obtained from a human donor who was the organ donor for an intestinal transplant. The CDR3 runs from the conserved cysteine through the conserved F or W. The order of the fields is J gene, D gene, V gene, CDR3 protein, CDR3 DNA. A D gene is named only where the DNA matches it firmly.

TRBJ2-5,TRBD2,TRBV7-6,CASSSGTSKETQYF,TGTGCCAGCAGCTCCGGGACTAGCAAAGAGACCCAGTACTTC
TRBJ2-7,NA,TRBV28,CASRNRDAYYEQYF,TGTGCCAGCAGAAACCGGGACGCGTACTACGAGCAGTACTTC
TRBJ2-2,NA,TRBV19,CASSTLARGTGELFF,TGTGCCAGTAGCACACTAGCCCGAGGGACCGGGGAGCTGTTTTTT
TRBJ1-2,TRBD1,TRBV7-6,CASSLGQGANYGYTF,TGTGCCAGCAGCCTAGGCCAGGGGGCTAACTATGGCTACACCTTC
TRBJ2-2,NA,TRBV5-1,CASSFAGLDTGELFF,TGCGCCAGCAGCTTCGCGGGTTTAGACACCGGGGAGCTGTTTTTT
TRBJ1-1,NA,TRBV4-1,CASSQEPSFTTEAFF,TGCGCCAGCAGCCAAGAGCCCTCATTTACCACTGAAGCTTTCTTT
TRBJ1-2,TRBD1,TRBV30,CAWSNVIQGVYGYTF,TGTGCCTGGAGCAACGTCATCCAGGGGGTGTATGGCTACACCTTC
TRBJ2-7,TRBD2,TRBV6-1,CASSEQLAGSYEQYF,TGTGCCAGCAGTGAACAACTAGCGGGCTCCTACGAGCAGTACTTC
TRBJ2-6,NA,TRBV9,CASSVGPGLGSGANVLTF,TGTGCCAGCAGCGTAGGTCCGGGCTTGGGCTCTGGGGCCAACGTCCTGACTTTC
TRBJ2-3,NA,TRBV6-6,CASSYNTDTQYF,TGTGCCAGCAGTTACAACACAGATACGCAGTATTTT
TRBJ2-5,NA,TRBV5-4,CASSLDRAAQETQYF,TGTGCCAGCAGCTTGGACAGGGCCGCACAAGAGACCCAGTACTTC
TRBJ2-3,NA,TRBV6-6,CASRGDGDTQYF,TGTGCCAGCAGAGGGGACGGAGATACGCAGTATTTT
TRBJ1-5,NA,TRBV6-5,CASSYLLQGNQPQHF,TGTGCCAGCAGTTACCTCCTACAGGGAAATCAGCCCCAGCATTTT